The rows below give T cell receptor gamma chains drawn from one sample of a study of Vδ1+ human thymocytes. TCRdb redid the clone calls on the multiplex PCR reads with CATT. The table lists about 36,000 gamma-chain clones, roughly a fifth of them singletons. Sequencing was carried out using Vdelta1+ gamma-delta thymocytes from the thymus. The source is a girl under three years old who had congenital heart surgery. Both conserved end residues are part of each CDR3. Fields, in order: clone size, V gene, J gene, CDR3 protein, CDR3 DNA. Clone size is not always given. Where it is, it says once, few, many or a class for expanded clones.

size: few; V: TRGV3; J: TRGJ1/TRGJ2; CDR3: CATWDPSLGYKKLF; DNA: TGTGCCACCTGGGACCCCTCCTTGGGGTATAAGAAACTCTTT
size: .; V: TRGV3; J: TRGJ1/TRGJ2; CDR3: CATWDRLVQTNYKKLF; DNA: TGTGCCACCTGGGACAGGCTCGTCCAGACCAACTATAAGAAACTCTTT
size: .; V: TRGV9; J: TRGJ1/TRGJ2; CDR3: CALWEFRPYYKKLF; DNA: TGTGCCTTGTGGGAGTTCAGGCCTTATTATAAGAAACTCTTT
size: .; V: TRGV9; J: TRGJ1/TRGJ2; CDR3: CALWEVSMWELF; DNA: TGTGCCTTGTGGGAGGTGTCAATGTGGGAACTCTTT
size: few; V: TRGV2; J: TRGJ1/TRGJ2; CDR3: CATWDGQDYKKLF; DNA: TGTGCCACCTGGGACGGCCAGGATTATAAGAAACTCTTT
size: few; V: TRGV4; J: TRGJ1/TRGJ2; CDR3: CATWDGSGYKKLF; DNA: TGTGCCACCTGGGATGGTTCTGGGTATAAGAAACTCTTT
size: few; V: TRGV2; J: TRGJ1/TRGJ2; CDR3: CATWDGTKEGKKLF; DNA: TGTGCCACCTGGGACGGGACGAAGGAGGGGAAGAAACTCTTT
size: .; V: TRGV2; J: TRGJP2; CDR3: CATWDGPDSSDWIKTF; DNA: TGTGCCACCTGGGACGGGCCGGATAGTAGTGATTGGATCAAGACGTTT
size: .; V: TRGV4; J: TRGJ1/TRGJ2; CDR3: CATWDGLGNKKLF; DNA: TGTGCCACCTGGGATGGGCTAGGTAACAAGAAACTCTTT
size: few; V: TRGV9; J: TRGJ1/TRGJ2; CDR3: CALWEPRDYKKLF; DNA: TGTGCCTTGTGGGAGCCGCGGGATTATAAGAAACTCTTT
size: .; V: TRGV9; J: TRGJP2; CDR3: CALWEVFGRGSDWIKTF; DNA: TGTGCCTTGTGGGAGGTGTTTGGTCGAGGTAGTGATTGGATCAAGACGTTT
size: .; V: TRGV4; J: TRGJ1/TRGJ2; CDR3: CATWDVSNYYKKLF; DNA: TGTGCCACCTGGGACGTCTCGAATTATTATAAGAAACTCTTT
size: .; V: TRGV9; J: TRGJ1/TRGJ2; CDR3: CALCLRSKKLF; DNA: TGTGCCTTGTGTTTGAGGAGTAAGAAACTCTTT
size: .; V: TRGV5; J: TRGJ1/TRGJ2; CDR3: CATWDRQEYYYKKLF; DNA: TGTGCCACCTGGGACAGGCAGGAGTATTATTATAAGAAACTCTTT
size: few; V: TRGV4; J: TRGJ1/TRGJ2; CDR3: CATWDGPWGKKLF; DNA: TGTGCCACCTGGGATGGGCCTTGGGGCAAGAAACTCTTT